This T cell receptor (beta chain) was identified in a study of human T cells and chemical hapten exposure. Overall study: Across samples, TCR yields varied, mostly owing to small differences in pooled library volumes.

Study-wide results and caveats: Counts of TCRs expanded at PT1 correlated positively with patch test score. While controls formed fewer of them, expanded TCRs formed significantly more large CDR3 similarity clusters.

From the RACE reads, TCRdb called clonotypes with MiXCR, one entry per CDR3 protein. Among around 340,000 distinct CDR3 sequences listed, around 7% were seen once. V shed 1 base, J shed 7 bases, and the junction held 4 bases outside the gene matches. This CDR3 is built from 15 residues. From germline, CDR1 is SGHTA and CDR2 FQGNSA. Worth noting for this clonotype: Its antigen is not known.

The time point denotes: patch test 1, 2 weeks after DPC sensitization. As for treatment: therapeutic diphenylcyclopropenone sensitization with weekly scalp DPC. Sequenced material: whole blood, taken in connection with sensitization to the hapten diphenylcyclopropenone (DPC). The sequence derives from a woman aged 18 to 35 with alopecia areata. Some clones in this sample may be carry-over from other donors' samples. J is TRBJ1-6 and V is TRBV7-2; 7 bases are shared with TRBD1. CDR3 nucleotides: TGTGCCAGCAGCTTAGAAGGGGGCGAAAATTCACCCCTCCACTTT. It translates to CASSLEGGENSPLHF.